A selection of T cell receptor beta chains follows, all from one sample in a study of OX40 agonist ivuxolimab in advanced cancers. Assay: immunoSEQ multiplex PCR; the TCRdb copy retains only in-frame clones and omits some. This table has fewer than 50,000 clones, about 88% appearing once. This specimen consisted of CD4+ or CD8+ T cells sorted from blood, obtained in a trial of the OX40 agonist ivuxolimab. The receptors derive from an adult with an advanced solid tumor such as melanoma, head and neck, liver or kidney cancer. Both conserved end residues are part of each CDR3.

V,J,CDR3
TRBV5-1,TRBJ2-3,CASSLNSDTQYF
TRBV11-2,TRBJ2-5,CASSLDGRLGRTQYF
TRBV5-6,TRBJ2-6,CASSLGNRGFGSGANVLTF
TRBV6-5,TRBJ2-7,CASRTTGTEQYF
TRBV27,TRBJ1-6,CASSSVNSPLHF
TRBV7-3,TRBJ2-3,CASSLSTYDTQYF
TRBV5-1,TRBJ1-6,CASRVNGQSPLHF
TRBV7-8,TRBJ2-5,CASSQDSQETQYF
TRBV14,TRBJ1-1,CASSHDRTGWGMNTEAFF
TRBV7-9,TRBJ2-3,CASSLTYAGPSTDTQYF
TRBV10-3,TRBJ2-3,CAIRAPGTGYSTDTQYF
TRBV7-6,TRBJ2-2,CASSFGLAGTGELFF
TRBV4-2,TRBJ2-5,CASSQDWGRQETQYF
TRBV19,TRBJ2-5,CASSQSSGYQETQYF
TRBV27,TRBJ2-7,CASSLYAGSYEQYF
TRBV7-9,TRBJ1-6,CASSSREAYNSPLHF
TRBV7-9,TRBJ1-6,CASSSRDPSSYNSPLHF
TRBV5-1,TRBJ1-1,CASSLAPTAGEGTEAFF
TRBV6-6,TRBJ2-7,CASSYGLDYTYEQYF
TRBV11-2,TRBJ2-1,CASSLAGGRVEQFF
TRBV5-6,TRBJ1-2,CASSKTHQVGYGYTF
TRBV19,TRBJ2-1,CASGGGGLGGEQFF
TRBV7-2,TRBJ2-7,CASSFGHNYEQYF
TRBV5-3,TRBJ1-5,CARSLDLASNQPQHF
TRBV7-9,TRBJ2-1,CASSLVVQGQFF
TRBV30,TRBJ1-1,CAWAYRGLMNTEAFF
TRBV7-6,TRBJ1-1,CASSLGENTEAFF
TRBV19,TRBJ2-5,CASSMESRGETQYF
TRBV6-5,TRBJ2-1,CASSYSGGGVNEQFF
TRBV6-1,TRBJ2-1,CASSEETGSPNEQFF
TRBV9,TRBJ1-1,CASRAGTGDTEAFF
TRBV20-1,TRBJ2-5,CSATTGAGQYF
TRBV29-1,TRBJ1-1,CSAEAGRESAFF
TRBV4-1,TRBJ1-2,CASSLQTATGYTF
TRBV27,TRBJ1-2,CAGYPPHGDYGYTF
TRBV30,TRBJ2-2,CAWSVQVAGELFF
TRBV11-2,TRBJ1-2,CASSRDRQYGYTF
TRBV11-2,TRBJ2-3,CASSPGEIWRDTQYF
TRBV7-9,TRBJ1-1,CASSFLYGTGGAQNTEAFF
TRBV16,TRBJ1-1,CASSQLQEGTEAFF
TRBV29-1,TRBJ2-1,CSVVYRTGSLYNEQFF
TRBV28,TRBJ1-2,CASLTVDRGYTF
TRBV2,TRBJ1-1,CASSEYKGLRWTEAFF
TRBV29-1,TRBJ2-3,CSVEGGPHGWDTQYF
TRBV5-1,TRBJ2-3,CASSEGSTSRGTQYF
TRBV11-1,TRBJ1-2,CASSPQGAIGGYTF
TRBV27,TRBJ1-2,CASSFRTGAGYTF
TRBV14,TRBJ2-5,CASSQVRETQYF
TRBV4-1,TRBJ1-5,CASSQGWWSNQPQHF
TRBV7-9,TRBJ2-5,CASSLEEGRETQYF
TRBV5-8,TRBJ1-2,CASRAVGLLAGYTF
TRBV10-3,TRBJ2-3,CAISESPGREGDTQYF
TRBV4-2,TRBJ2-1,CASGPSGAYNEQFF